This entry is about one TCR beta chain. The data were taken from a study of blood T cell repertoires in COVID-19. Overall study: Donors in the United States, Italy and Spain gave samples during acute or convalescent COVID-19. T cells, B-cell-depleted T cells, or PBMCs supplied cDNA or gDNA.

Per germline, CDR1 ENHRY and CDR2 SYGVKD. The CDR3 is made up of 16 amino acids. With 7 bases clipped from V and 0 bases from J, the junction kept 5 bases outside the gene matches. Original handling: Nucleated cell counts were estimated from reference gene primer amplification. Some clones are missing from TCRdb's copy, which holds only in-frame ones; the method was immunoSEQ multiplex PCR. Clonal size and the V and J genes are those of that table, whereas D and trimming came from the DNA. The table shows 200,000 to 250,000 clones, with 80% to 90% occurring only once. Sequences were obtained from peripheral blood. This clonotype originated in a woman aged 55-70 years who had recovered from COVID-19. V is TRBV10-3 and J is TRBJ2-2; TRBD1 aligns across 10 bases. Written as DNA, the CDR3 is TGTGCCATCAAAAAGACAGGGGGCTCGAACACCGGGGAGCTGTTTTTT. It specifies CAIKKTGGSNTGELFF.